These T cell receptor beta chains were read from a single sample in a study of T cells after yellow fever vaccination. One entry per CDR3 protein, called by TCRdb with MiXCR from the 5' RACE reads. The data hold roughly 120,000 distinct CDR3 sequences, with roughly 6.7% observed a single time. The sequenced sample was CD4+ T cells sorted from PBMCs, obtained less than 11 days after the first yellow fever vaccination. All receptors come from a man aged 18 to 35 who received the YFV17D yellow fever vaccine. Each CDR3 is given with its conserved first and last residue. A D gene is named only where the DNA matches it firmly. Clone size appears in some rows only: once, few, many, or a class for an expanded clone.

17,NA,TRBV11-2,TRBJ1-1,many,TGTGCCAGCAGCTTAGAAGGGGAGGGTTCCCTGAACACTGAAGCTTTCTTT,CASSLEGEGSLNTEAFF
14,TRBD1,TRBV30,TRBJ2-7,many,TGTGCCTGCCCTCCCTCTTCAGGGGGCTACGAGCAGTACTTC,CACPPSSGGYEQYF
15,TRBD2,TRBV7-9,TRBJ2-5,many,TGTGCCAGCAGCTCGGGAGCGGGGATACAAGAGACCCAGTACTTC,CASSSGAGIQETQYF
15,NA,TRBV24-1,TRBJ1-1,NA,TGTGCCACCAGTGATTCAGGACGGGGGAACACTGAAGCTTTCTTT,CATSDSGRGNTEAFF
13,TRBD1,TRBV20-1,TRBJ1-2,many,TGCAGTGCTAGCCTATCAGGGGGCGGTGGCTACACCTTC,CSASLSGGGGYTF
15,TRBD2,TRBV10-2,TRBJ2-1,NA,TGCGCCAGCAGATGGCTAGCGGGGGCTCCCAATGAGCAGTTCTTC,CASRWLAGAPNEQFF
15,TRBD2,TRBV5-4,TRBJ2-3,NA,TGTGCCAGCAGCCCCGCTAGCGGGGGGGCCGGAACGCAGTATTTT,CASSPASGGAGTQYF
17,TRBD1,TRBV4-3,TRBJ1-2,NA,TGCGCCAGCAGCCGATCACAGGGGTTTCGAGCTAACTATGGCTACACCTTC,CASSRSQGFRANYGYTF
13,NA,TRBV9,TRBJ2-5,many,TGTGCCAGCAGCGATGGGGGGAGGGAGACCCAGTACTTC,CASSDGGRETQYF
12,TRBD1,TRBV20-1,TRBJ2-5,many,TGCAGTGCTAGAGTGGACAGGGAGACCCAGTACTTC,CSARVDRETQYF
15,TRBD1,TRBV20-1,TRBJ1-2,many,TGCAGTGCTCGACAGGGTCTTGGTGTTTTTAATGGCTACACCTTC,CSARQGLGVFNGYTF
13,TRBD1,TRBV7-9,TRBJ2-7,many,TGTGCCAGCAGAACCGGACAGGGCTACGAGCAGTACTTC,CASRTGQGYEQYF
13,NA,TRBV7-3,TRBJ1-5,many,TGTGCCAGCAGCTTGGACAAAGGACAGCCCCAGCATTTT,CASSLDKGQPQHF
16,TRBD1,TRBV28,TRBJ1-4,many,TGTGCCAGCAGTTCAAGAAGGGACAGACCTAATGAAAAACTGTTTTTT,CASSSRRDRPNEKLFF
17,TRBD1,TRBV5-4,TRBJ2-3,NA,TGTGCCAGCAGCAGGGACGGGCGGCAGGGGGCCGGAGATACGCAGTATTTT,CASSRDGRQGAGDTQYF
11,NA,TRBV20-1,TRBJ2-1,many,TGCAGTGCTAGGGGGGGAAATGAGCAGTTCTTC,CSARGGNEQFF
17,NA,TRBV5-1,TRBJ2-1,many,TGCGCCAGCAGCTTGGAGGGAATTGGGGGCCTTTACAATGAGCAGTTCTTC,CASSLEGIGGLYNEQFF
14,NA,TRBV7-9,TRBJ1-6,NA,TGTGCCAGCAGCGACGACAGTTATAATTCACCCCTCCACTTT,CASSDDSYNSPLHF
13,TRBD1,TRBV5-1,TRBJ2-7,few,TGCGCCAGCAGCTTGGGGGACAGGTCGGAGCAGTACTTC,CASSLGDRSEQYF
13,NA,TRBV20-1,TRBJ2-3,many,TGCAGTGCTAGAGAGGCGGGCACAGATACGCAGTATTTT,CSAREAGTDTQYF
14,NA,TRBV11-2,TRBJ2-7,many,TGTGCCAGCACCCCAACCAGGGGCACCTACGAGCAGTACTTC,CASTPTRGTYEQYF
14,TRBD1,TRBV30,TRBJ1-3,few,TGTGCCTGGGACCCCGGGACAGGAGGAAACACCATATATTTT,CAWDPGTGGNTIYF
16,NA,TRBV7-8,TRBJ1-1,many,TGTGCCAGCAGCCCGAGAGGGGGGAATACGAACACTGAAGCTTTCTTT,CASSPRGGNTNTEAFF
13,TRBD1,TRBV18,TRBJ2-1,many,TGTGCCAGCTCCCTCAGACAGGGTAGTGAGCAGTTCTTC,CASSLRQGSEQFF
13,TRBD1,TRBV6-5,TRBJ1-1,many,TGTGCCAGCAGTACCCGACAGGGTGATGAAGCTTTCTTT,CASSTRQGDEAFF
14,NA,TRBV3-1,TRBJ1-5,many,TGTGCCAGCGGCCCTAGAGGGGGTGGACAGCCCCAGCATTTT,CASGPRGGGQPQHF
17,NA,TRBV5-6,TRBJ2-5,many,TGTGCCAGCAGCGCGGTCAAGGCATGGTCCTGGGAGGAGACCCAGTACTTC,CASSAVKAWSWEETQYF
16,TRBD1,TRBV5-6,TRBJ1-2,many,TGTGCCAGCAGCCCCCCCCTTACAGGGGGCTACTATGGCTACACCTTC,CASSPPLTGGYYGYTF
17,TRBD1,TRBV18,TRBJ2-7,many,TGTGCCAGCTCACCACGACCTACAGGGGCCGAGCAGGGCGAGCAGTACTTC,CASSPRPTGAEQGEQYF
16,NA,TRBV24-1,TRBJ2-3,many,TGTGCCACCAGTGACCCTGGGACTGCTAGCACAGATACGCAGTATTTT,CATSDPGTASTDTQYF
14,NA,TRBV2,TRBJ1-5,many,TGTGCCAGCAGTGATTCGGGTAGCAATCAGCCCCAGCATTTT,CASSDSGSNQPQHF
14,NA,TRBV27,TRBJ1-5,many,TGTGCCAGCAGAGGTTTCTCTAAATCACAGCCCCAGCATTTT,CASRGFSKSQPQHF
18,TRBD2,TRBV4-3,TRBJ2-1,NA,TGCGCCAGCAGCCAAGCTTCGGGAACGCGGGGGGCTTACAATGAGCAGTTCTTC,CASSQASGTRGAYNEQFF
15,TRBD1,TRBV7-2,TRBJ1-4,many,TGTGCCAGCAGCACACAGGGGTCCCATAATGAAAAACTGTTTTTT,CASSTQGSHNEKLFF
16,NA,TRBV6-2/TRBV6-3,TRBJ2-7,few,TGTGCCAGCAGCGCCGCCCCGGGACGGCCTATTACGAGGCAGTACTTC,CASSAAPGRPITRQYF
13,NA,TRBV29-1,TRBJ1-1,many,TGCAGCGTTTGGTGGGGCGGGGGCACTGAAGCTTTCTTT,CSVWWGGGTEAFF
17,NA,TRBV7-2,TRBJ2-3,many,TGTGCCAGCAGCCTACAGATAGGGGGGGTGGGCACAGATACGCAGTATTTT,CASSLQIGGVGTDTQYF
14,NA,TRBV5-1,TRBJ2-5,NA,TGCGCCAGCAGCTTTTATGGTGAGGGAGGGACCCAGTACTTC,CASSFYGEGGTQYF
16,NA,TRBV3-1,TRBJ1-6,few,TGTGCCAGCAGCCAAGGATGGAGGGGCGAGTATTCACCCCTCCACTTT,CASSQGWRGEYSPLHF
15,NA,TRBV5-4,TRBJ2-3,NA,TGTGCCAGCAGCTTGGACCTTTCTGGAGCAGATACGCAGTATTTT,CASSLDLSGADTQYF
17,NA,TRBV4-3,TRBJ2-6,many,TGCGCCAGCAGCCAAGATATGGGGGGCGCTGGGGCCAACGTCCTGACTTTC,CASSQDMGGAGANVLTF
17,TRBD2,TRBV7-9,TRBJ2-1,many,TGTGCCAGCAGCTTGCGGACAACTAGCGGGGGGGCCAATGAGCAGTTCTTC,CASSLRTTSGGANEQFF
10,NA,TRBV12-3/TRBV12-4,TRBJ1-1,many,TGTGCCAGCAGTTTGGTTGAAGCTTTCTTT,CASSLVEAFF
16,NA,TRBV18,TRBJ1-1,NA,TGTGCCAGCTCACCTTCCGTCCTTAACTTGAAAACTGAAGCTTTCTTT,CASSPSVLNLKTEAFF
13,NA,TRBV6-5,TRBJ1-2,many,TGTGCCAGCAGGCCCAGAGCCAGTTATGGCTACACCTTC,CASRPRASYGYTF
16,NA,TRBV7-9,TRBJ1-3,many,TGTGCCAGCAGCCCCCACGGGCGTGGTTTCGGAAACACCATATATTTT,CASSPHGRGFGNTIYF
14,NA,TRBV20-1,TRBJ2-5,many,TGCAGTGCTAGAGATCTGCAGCCCCAAGAGACCCAGTACTTC,CSARDLQPQETQYF
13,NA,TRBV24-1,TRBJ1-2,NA,TGTGCCACCAGTGATTTGAACGGATATGGCTACACCTTC,CATSDLNGYGYTF
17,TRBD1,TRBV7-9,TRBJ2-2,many,TGTGCCAGCAGCCCCCTTCGGGGACAGGGAGACACCGGGGAGCTGTTTTTT,CASSPLRGQGDTGELFF
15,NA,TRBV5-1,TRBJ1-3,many,TGCGCCAGCAGCTTGGCCGCGGGACATGGAAACACCATATATTTT,CASSLAAGHGNTIYF
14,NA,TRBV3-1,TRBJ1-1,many,TGTGCCAGCAGCCAAGCGAGAGGGAACACTGAAGCTTTCTTT,CASSQARGNTEAFF
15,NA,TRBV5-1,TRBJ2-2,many,TGCGCCAGCAGCTTCACTAGCCCGAACACCGGGGAGCTGTTTTTT,CASSFTSPNTGELFF
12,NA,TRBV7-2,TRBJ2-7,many,TGTGCCAGCAGCTACAGGGAGGGCGAGCAGTACTTC,CASSYREGEQYF
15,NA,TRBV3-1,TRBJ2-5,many,TGTGCCAGCAGCCCCCCGTGGGGGGGCCCGGAGACCCAGTACTTC,CASSPPWGGPETQYF
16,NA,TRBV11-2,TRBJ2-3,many,TGTGCCAGCAGCTTAGACGTTCGGGGGGCCGGGGATACGCAGTATTTT,CASSLDVRGAGDTQYF
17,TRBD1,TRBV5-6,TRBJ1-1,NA,TGTGCCAGCAGCTCCGTCTCAACCGGGACAGACAACACTGAAGCTTTCTTT,CASSSVSTGTDNTEAFF
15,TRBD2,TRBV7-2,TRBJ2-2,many,TGTGCCAGCAGCCCGCGGGGGGGCCCCACCGGGGAGCTGTTTTTT,CASSPRGGPTGELFF
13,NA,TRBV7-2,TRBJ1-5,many,TGTGCCAGCAGCAGACAGAGGGAACTGCCCCAGCATTTT,CASSRQRELPQHF